The 26 T cell receptor beta chains given below trace back to one sample, sequenced in a study of control samples from healthy donors and cancer patients. Sequencing used immunoSEQ multiplex PCR; TCRdb keeps in-frame clones, though not all of them. The repertoire holds roughly 370,000 clones, with 80% to 95% as singletons. The sequenced sample consisted of PBMCs. The receptors stem from a man aged 35 to 55 with head and neck cancer.

This chain uses TRBV7-9 with TRBJ2-7; D possibly uses TRBD1 or TRBD2 (5 bases each). The germline V gene encodes CDR1 SEHNR and CDR2 FQNEAQ (reference sequence). This CDR3 is built from 14 residues. V was cut by 2 bases and J by 3 bases, with 11 bases left in between. The CDR3 DNA sequence: TGTGCCAGCAGCTTATCAGGGACCTTCTACGAGCAGTACTTC. Its protein product is CASSLSGTFYEQYF.

In this sample, this clone turned up once. The chain joins TRBV27 to TRBJ2-7; the D gene is possibly TRBD1 (6 bases). Germline CDR1 and CDR2: MNHEY and SMNVEV (reference sequence). V was shortened by 5 bases and J by 4 bases, with 21 bases between the two germline ends. CDR3 size: 16 residues. CDR3 amino acids: CASSRNPRRTEYEQYF. The CDR3 DNA follows: TGTGCCAGCAGTCGAAACCCCAGACGGACAGAATACGAGCAGTACTTC.

The chain joins TRBV2 to TRBJ2-2; no clear D. The germline V and J ends were trimmed by 4 bases and 3 bases, with 12 bases remaining between them. This CDR3 has 15 residues. Germline V gene data show CDR1 as SNHLY and CDR2 as FYNNEI. CDR3 sequence reads: CASSATVVDTGELFF. CDR3 DNA: TGTGCCAGCAGTGCTACCGTGGTGGACACCGGGGAGCTGTTTTTT.

This clone was seen only once. The rearrangement links TRBV12-3 or TRBV12-4 to TRBJ1-3, with D tentatively TRBD1 (5 bases). Trimming took off 6 bases at V and 8 bases at J, with 14 bases between the two ends. This CDR3 is 13 amino acids long. For the CDR3, the DNA is TGTGCCAGCAGGGTGGACGGAGGGGACACCATATATTTT. Protein: CASRVDGGDTIYF.

The rearrangement joins TRBV9 to TRBJ2-7, with 8 bases matching TRBD1. After removal of 0 bases from V and 5 bases from J, the junction contained 7 bases not matched to a gene. The CDR3 consists of 15 residues. Germline V lookup: CDR1 SGDLS, CDR2 YYNGEE. The DNA of the CDR3 is TGTGCCAGCAGCGTAGAGGGACAGGTAATCAACGAGCAGTACTTC. It specifies CASSVEGQVINEQYF.

The V and J genes are TRBV5-1 and TRBJ2-1; 7 bases align to TRBD2. This CDR3 spans 14 amino acids. In germline, CDR1 is SGHRS, CDR2 YFSETQ. The V segment lost 4 bases and the J segment 6 bases; nucleotides outside the gene matches: 7. This chain's CDR3 is CASSLRDYLNEQFF. CDR3 DNA sequence: TGCGCCAGCAGCCTGCGGGACTACCTCAATGAGCAGTTCTTC.

Note on this clone: This sample includes further DNA sequences coding for the same CDR3. This chain connects TRBV19 to TRBJ2-6, with D unclear. Trimming removed 6 bases from V and 1 base from J, with 4 bases in between. This CDR3 has 13 amino acids. Germline V gene sequence: CDR1 LNHDA, CDR2 SQIVND (reference sequence). As DNA, the CDR3 is TGTGCCAGTAGGGCGTCTGGGGCCAACGTCCTGACTTTC. Translation gives CASRASGANVLTF.

This chain joins TRBV5-1 and TRBJ2-2; TRBD2 is a possible D gene (7 bases). The CDR3 contains 16 residues. Between the trimmed V and J ends, which lost 9 bases and 0 bases, there was a span of 18 bases. Per the germline V gene, CDR1 is SGHRS and CDR2 is YFSETQ. This chain's CDR3 is CATWAGASSNTGELFF. In DNA, the CDR3 is TGCGCCACCTGGGCGGGGGCTTCATCGAACACCGGGGAGCTGTTTTTT.

The J gene is TRBJ1-1, the V gene TRBV29-1; D is uncertain. This CDR3 contains 13 residues. V was cut by 8 bases and J by 0 bases, with 13 bases left in between. CDR1 and CDR2 from the germline V gene are SQVTM and ANQGSEA. The chain's CDR3 is CSCLRALNTEAFF. CDR3 sequence (DNA): TGCAGCTGTCTAAGAGCTTTGAACACTGAAGCTTTCTTT.

V and J are TRBV5-6 and TRBJ1-5; TRBD1 matches 7 bases. CDR3 length: 16 amino acids. CDR1 is SGHDT and CDR2 is YYEEEE in the germline V gene. Germline trimming cut 2 bases from V and 4 bases from J; bases unmatched to any gene: 9. The chain's CDR3 is CASSFQQGLVNQPQHF. CDR3 bases: TGTGCCAGCAGCTTTCAACAGGGGCTCGTGAATCAGCCCCAGCATTTT.

The chain links TRBV18 to TRBJ2-7, with 7 nucleotides matching TRBD1. J gave up 0 bases and V 6 bases, and 8 bases lay outside the gene matches. Germline V gene sequence: CDR1 KGHSH, CDR2 LQKENI. The CDR3 has 15 amino acids. The CDR3 bases are TGTGCCAGCTCCCTAGGGACAGTTAGCTCCTACGAGCAGTACTTC. Its translation is CASSLGTVSSYEQYF.

CDR3 DNA: TGTGCCAGCACTTGGAGGGGTGAAGCTTTCTTT. Translated, it gives CASTWRGEAFF. The rearrangement joins TRBV7-6 to TRBJ1-1; possible D gene TRBD1, 5 bases. This CDR3 region has 11 residues. Germline V lookup: CDR1 SGHVS, CDR2 FNYEAQ. The V end lost 7 bases, the J end lost 7 bases, and 10 bases lay between the germline ends.

The chain joins TRBV9 to TRBJ2-1, with TRBD1 matching over 10 bases. From germline, CDR1 is SGDLS and CDR2 YYNGEE. The CDR3 spans 15 residues. V was pared by 4 bases and J by 6 bases, with 7 bases of the junction left unmatched. For the CDR3, the DNA is TGTGCCAGCAGCCCACGGACAGGGGGGGGCAATGAGCAGTTCTTC. Its protein product is CASSPRTGGGNEQFF.

The rearrangement joins TRBV5-6 to TRBJ1-2; 9 nucleotides agree with TRBD1. This CDR3 region has 13 residues. V lost 5 bases and J lost 4; bases outside the gene matches: 3. From germline, CDR1 is SGHDT and CDR2 YYEEEE. The CDR3 is CASRWDRAYGYTF. In DNA form, the CDR3 reads TGTGCCAGCAGGTGGGACAGGGCCTATGGCTACACCTTC.

The V gene is TRBV7-2, the J gene TRBJ2-1; TRBD2 matches at 8 bases. CDR1 is SGHTA and CDR2 is FQGNSA in the germline V gene. This CDR3 spans 14 amino acids. V was pared by 3 bases and J by 2 bases, with 0 bases of the junction left unmatched. CDR3 in DNA: TGTGCCAGCAGCTTGGGACTAGCCTACAATGAGCAGTTCTTC. As protein: CASSLGLAYNEQFF.

This rearrangement joins TRBV7-9 to TRBJ1-2; D gene ambiguous. The CDR3 is 14 residues long. V was clipped by 0 bases and J by 6 bases, with 11 bases between them. Germline V gene lookup returns CDR1 SEHNR and CDR2 FQNEAQ (reference sequence). Written as DNA, the CDR3 is TGTGCCAGCAGCTTAGCCCTAACACGTAATGGCTACACCTTC. Translating it yields CASSLALTRNGYTF.

This clone turned up a few times. CDR3 nucleotide sequence: TGTGCCAGCAGTTTAAAGGCAGGGACTGAAGCTTTCTTT. This encodes CASSLKAGTEAFF. V gene TRBV27 combines with J gene TRBJ1-1; maybe TRBD1 (5 bases). Per the germline V gene, CDR1 is MNHEY and CDR2 is SMNVEV (reference sequence). This CDR3 is 13 amino acids long. Trimming pared 2 bases from V and 5 bases from J, leaving 9 bases between.

This chain joins TRBV11-1 and TRBJ2-3, with TRBD1 matching over 12 bases. This CDR3 region has 16 residues. Germline trimming cut 4 bases from V and 5 bases from J; bases unmatched to any gene: 7. Germline lookup yields CDR1 SGHAT and CDR2 FQDESV (reference sequence). In DNA form, the CDR3 reads TGTGCCAGCAGCTCCCCGGGACAGGGGGCTAAAGATACGCAGTATTTT. Residues: CASSSPGQGAKDTQYF.

This chain joins TRBV28 and TRBJ1-2; D gene unclear. Germline-derived CDR1 and CDR2 are MDHEN and SYDVKM. Deletions cut 5 bases from V and 1 base from J, with 5 bases between. CDR3 length: 12 amino acids. CDR3 in DNA: TGTGCCAGCAGTCCCATTAACTATGGCTACACCTTC. This translates into CASSPINYGYTF.

The chain uses TRBV10-1 and TRBJ2-7; D call uncertain. This CDR3 has 13 amino acids. In germline, CDR1 is WNHNN, CDR2 SYGVQD (reference sequence). With 2 bases removed from V and 2 bases from J, the gap between germline ends came to 7 bases. This CDR3 is CASSERTAYEQYF. CDR3 bases: TGCGCCAGCAGTGAGCGAACAGCCTACGAGCAGTACTTC.

J is TRBJ2-3 and V is TRBV9; D remains ambiguous. The V gene lost 3 bases and the J gene lost 2 bases, with 4 bases spanning the gap. This CDR3 has 12 amino acids. Germline CDR1 and CDR2: SGDLS and YYNGEE. In DNA form, the CDR3 reads TGTGCCAGCAGCGAAAACACAGATACGCAGTATTTT. It specifies CASSENTDTQYF.

The rearrangement links TRBV6-5 to TRBJ1-6; D ambiguous. V lost 0 bases to trimming and J lost 10 bases, with 16 bases between them. The CDR3 has 16 residues. Germline V lookup: CDR1 MNHEY, CDR2 SVGAGI. CDR3 sequence reads: CASSYSIPSGGSPLHF. The CDR3 DNA is TGTGCCAGCAGTTACTCGATCCCCTCGGGAGGCTCACCCCTCCACTTT.

In this sample, this clone turned up once. The gene calls are TRBV19 and TRBJ1-1; 7 positions agree with TRBD1. There are 13 residues in the CDR3. Germline CDR1 reads LNHDA; CDR2 reads SQIVND (reference sequence). Germline trimming cut 5 bases from V and 11 bases from J; bases unmatched to any gene: 11. The CDR3 nucleotides are TGTGCCAGTAGTCCCCCGGGACAGCGGCATGCTTTCTTT. Translated: CASSPPGQRHAFF.

The chain is built from TRBV24-1 and TRBJ2-5; D possibly corresponds to TRBD2 (6 bases). CDR1 is KGHDR, CDR2 SFDVKD, per germline. This CDR3 spans 14 amino acids. Trimming removed 8 bases at V and 5 bases at J, with 17 bases between. CDR3 residues: CATMDTSPVETQYF. CDR3 nucleotide sequence: TGTGCCACCATGGACACTAGCCCGGTGGAGACCCAGTACTTC.

V and J are TRBV5-1 and TRBJ2-5; the D gene is possibly TRBD1 (6 bases). The germline V and J ends were trimmed by 4 bases and 0 bases, with 10 bases remaining between them. CDR1 SGHRS and CDR2 YFSETQ come from the germline V gene. This CDR3 comprises 14 residues. The CDR3 sequence is CASSRDMYQETQYF. CDR3 DNA: TGCGCCAGCAGCAGGGACATGTACCAAGAGACCCAGTACTTC.

V is TRBV12-5 and J is TRBJ2-5; TRBD2 matches 8 bases. The CDR3 has 17 amino acids. V was pared by 2 bases and J by 5 bases, with 13 bases of the junction left unmatched. CDR1 is LGHNT and CDR2 is FRNRAP in the germline V gene. The CDR3 coding sequence is TGTGCTAGTGGTTTGATATCCCCGGGAGGGGGTGGGGAGACCCAGTACTTC. Translated: CASGLISPGGGGETQYF.